These T cell receptor beta chains were read from a single sample in a study of neurological immune-mediated disorders. TCRdb called the 5' RACE reads again in MiXCR, with one record for every CDR3 protein. Of approximately 47,000 distinct CDR3 sequences listed, 13% are singletons. Source material: PBMCs. The receptors stem from a man aged 25 to 45 in good health. The CDR3 runs from the conserved cysteine through the conserved F or W. D genes are given only for firm matches. Clone size is shown for a subset of rows, as once, few, many or a class of expanded clone.

abundance	v_gene	d_gene	j_gene	CDR3nt	CDR3aa
many	TRBV20-1	TRBD2	TRBJ2-1	TGCAGTGCTCTGCCGACTAGCGGGAAGTTCGATGAGCAGTTCTTC	CSALPTSGKFDEQFF
many	TRBV12-3/TRBV12-4	NA	TRBJ2-2	TGTGCCAGCAGTTTACCGTCCCCTAACACCGGGGAGCTGTTTTTT	CASSLPSPNTGELFF
many	TRBV7-2	TRBD2	TRBJ2-7	TGTGCCAGCAGCTACTCTGTAGGGACTAGCGGGAGAAATGTGAAAGGTCACGAGCAGTACTTC	CASSYSVGTSGRNVKGHEQYF
many	TRBV19	NA	TRBJ2-4	TGTGCCAGTAGTATCGGGGGAAGAGGATTGGACATTCAGTACTTC	CASSIGGRGLDIQYF
NA	TRBV6-1	NA	TRBJ2-3	TGTGCCAGCAGCCGGACGGCTAGCACAGATACGCAGTATTTT	CASSRTASTDTQYF
many	TRBV5-1	NA	TRBJ2-3	TGCGCCAGCAGCGTGAGCGGGACAAGCACAGATACGCAGTATTTT	CASSVSGTSTDTQYF
many	TRBV20-1	NA	TRBJ2-2	TGCAGTGCTAGTCGCCTCAACGAATACACCGGGGAGCTGTTTTTT	CSASRLNEYTGELFF
many	TRBV28	NA	TRBJ1-5	TGTGCCAGCAGTTTGATAAGGGACCAGCCCCAGCATTTT	CASSLIRDQPQHF
many	TRBV20-1	NA	TRBJ2-7	TGCAGTGCCTCCAGCGAATCCTACGAGCAGTACTTC	CSASSESYEQYF
many	TRBV28	NA	TRBJ1-5	TGTGCCAGCAGGTCCTGGGGGTCTGATCCTAGCAATCAGCCCCAGCATTTT	CASRSWGSDPSNQPQHF
once	TRBV28	TRBD2	TRBJ2-2	TGTGCCAGCAGCCCCCTCCTAGCGGGCACCGGGGAGCTGTTTTTT	CASSPLLAGTGELFF
many	TRBV5-1	NA	TRBJ2-1	TGCGCCAGCAGCTCCTCCGGGGGCTACAATGAGCAGTTCTTC	CASSSSGGYNEQFF
many	TRBV7-2	NA	TRBJ2-5	TGTGCCAGCAGCGGACAGTCGATCTTCGAGACCCAGTACTTC	CASSGQSIFETQYF
many	TRBV10-3	NA	TRBJ1-4	TGTGCCATCACGTCCGGGGTTCGAGAAAAACTGTTTTTT	CAITSGVREKLFF
many	TRBV12-3/TRBV12-4	NA	TRBJ1-1	TGTGCCAGCAGTTTCTTAGGGTCAAGACCGGCCGTGGCTGAAGCTTTCTTT	CASSFLGSRPAVAEAFF
NA	TRBV20-1	TRBD2	TRBJ2-4	TGCAGGGGAGTGGGGGGGTCTAAGGACATTCAGTACTTC	CRGVGGSKDIQYF
many	TRBV5-1	TRBD1	TRBJ1-1	TGCGCCAGCAGCGCTCCCGGGACAGGGGGCCTGTCTGAAGCTTTCTTT	CASSAPGTGGLSEAFF
many	TRBV7-7	NA	TRBJ2-2	TGTGCCAGCAGCCAGGGCGCTGGGACGGCCGGGGAGCTGTTTTTT	CASSQGAGTAGELFF
many	TRBV29-1	NA	TRBJ1-5	TGCAGCTCAGGGGAGGTCGGGCAGCCCCAGCATTTT	CSSGEVGQPQHF
many	TRBV5-1	NA	TRBJ2-7	TGCGCCAGCAGCTTGGGAGGGGTTAAGTCCTACGAGCAGTACTTC	CASSLGGVKSYEQYF
many	TRBV5-1	NA	TRBJ1-6	TGCGCCAGCAGCTTGGACAATTCACCCCTCCACTTT	CASSLDNSPLHF
many	TRBV12-3/TRBV12-4	NA	TRBJ1-1	TGTGCCAGCAGTCGAAAAGACCCCCAAAAGTCGGCTTTCTTT	CASSRKDPQKSAFF
many	TRBV28	TRBD1	TRBJ1-4	TGTGCCAGCAGCCGACCGGACAGGGGAGGTGAAAAACTGTTTTTT	CASSRPDRGGEKLFF
many	TRBV4-1	TRBD2	TRBJ2-7	TGCGCCAGCAGCCCGGCGGTGCCTAGCGGGAGCTACGAGCAGTACTTC	CASSPAVPSGSYEQYF
many	TRBV27	TRBD1	TRBJ2-7	TGTGCCAGCAGACTCACCGGGACAGATTTCTACGAGCAGTACTTC	CASRLTGTDFYEQYF
many	TRBV5-1	TRBD1	TRBJ1-5	TGCGCCAGCAGCGAGACAGGGTATCAGCCCCAGCATTTT	CASSETGYQPQHF
many	TRBV5-1	TRBD1	TRBJ1-4	TGCGCCAGCAGGGATACGACAGGGGGCCTCGAAAAACTGTTTTTT	CASRDTTGGLEKLFF
NA	TRBV20-1	TRBD1	TRBJ2-7	TGCAGTGCTGGACAGGGGAACTCCTACGAGCAGTACTTC	CSAGQGNSYEQYF
many	TRBV7-2	TRBD2	TRBJ2-3	TGTGCCAGCAGCCCCTTCGCGGGAGGGCCTCGGGGCACAGATACGCAGTATTTT	CASSPFAGGPRGTDTQYF
many	TRBV29-1	NA	TRBJ2-7	TGCAGCGTTACAGACGAGGGGATGACCTCCTACGAGCAGTACTTC	CSVTDEGMTSYEQYF
many	TRBV24-1	NA	TRBJ2-7	TGTGCCACCAGTGATTTTACAAAAGGGCCCGAGCAGTACTTC	CATSDFTKGPEQYF
many	TRBV10-3	NA	TRBJ2-7	TGTGCCATCAGTGAGTCGACAGTCGAGCAGTACTTC	CAISESTVEQYF
many	TRBV5-1	NA	TRBJ1-6	TGCGCCAGCAGCTTGGAAGGGGCGAATCCCCTCCACTTT	CASSLEGANPLHF